These 7 T cell receptor beta chains came from one sample sequenced in a study of OX40 agonist ivuxolimab in advanced cancers. Library method: the immunoSEQ multiplex PCR assay. Not all clones reach the TCRdb copy of this immuneACCESS table, which keeps in-frame sequences only. Checked studies attribute under half of the gap to unresolved V genes and leave the rest unexplained. The sample yields roughly 100,000 clones; 84% were counted once. The ten largest account for under 6.5% of the sample. Sequencing used CD4+ or CD8+ T cells sorted from blood, obtained in a trial of the OX40 agonist ivuxolimab. The receptors stem from an adult with an advanced solid tumor such as melanoma, head and neck, liver or kidney cancer.

The J gene is TRBJ2-3, the V gene TRBV30; 9 positions agree with TRBD1. V was clipped by 1 base and J by 4 bases; unmatched bases: 9. Germline CDR1 and CDR2: GTSNPN and SVGIG (reference sequence). This CDR3 is 16 amino acids long. The CDR3 is CAWSAPGQGSSDTQYF. For the CDR3, the DNA is TGTGCCTGGAGTGCCCCGGGACAGGGTAGCTCAGATACGCAGTATTTT. The full variable domain, in which reference TRBV30 and TRBJ2-3 provide the parts outside the CDR3, is SQTIHQWPATLVQPVGSPLSLECTVEGTSNPNLYWYRQAAGRGLQLLFYSVGIGQISSEVPQNLSASRPQDRQFILSSKKLLLSDSGFYLCAWSAPGQGSSDTQYFGPGTRLTVL.

V is TRBV7-8 and J is TRBJ1-5, with D unclear. Trimming took off 1 base at V and 3 bases at J, with 7 bases between the two ends. The CDR3 runs 14 residues. Per germline, CDR1 SGHVS and CDR2 FQNEAQ. Here the CDR3 reads CASSLGFANQPQHF. In nucleotides, the CDR3 is TGTGCCAGCAGCTTAGGTTTTGCCAATCAGCCCCAGCATTTT.

V usage is TRBV5-6 and J usage is TRBJ1-2; the D gene is possibly TRBD1 (6 bases). With 6 bases removed from V and 8 bases from J, the gap between germline ends came to 17 bases. In germline, CDR1 is SGHDT, CDR2 YYEEEE. The CDR3 has 13 amino acids. CDR3 in DNA: TGTGCCAGCACCCCGCCGGGGGGGCAAGGCTACACCTTC. This encodes CASTPPGGQGYTF.

V and J are TRBV5-1 and TRBJ1-2; D is possibly TRBD1 (6 bases). Per the germline V gene, CDR1 is SGHRS and CDR2 is YFSETQ. The germline V and J ends were trimmed by 0 bases and 8 bases, with 14 bases remaining between them. CDR3 length equals 14 residues. Here the CDR3 reads CASSLEGQSGGYTF. The CDR3 bases are TGCGCCAGCAGCTTGGAAGGACAGTCCGGGGGCTACACCTTC.

A single count supports this clone. The CDR3 nucleotides are TGTGCCAGCAGCTTCGGACAGGGCACTGAAGCTTTCTTT. It codes for CASSFGQGTEAFF. V usage is TRBV7-8 and J usage is TRBJ1-1; 8 nucleotides agree with TRBD1. This CDR3 comprises 13 residues. Germline values: CDR1 SGHVS, CDR2 FQNEAQ. J was trimmed by 4 bases and V by 3 bases; bases with no gene match: 1.

The rearrangement joins TRBV11-2 to TRBJ1-1, with D maybe TRBD1 (5 bases). Between the trimmed V and J ends, which lost 5 bases and 2 bases, there was a span of 18 bases. The CDR3 loop spans 16 amino acids. Germline V gene data show CDR1 as SGHAT and CDR2 as FQNNGV. The CDR3 here is CASSPRAGRGNTEAFF. Written as DNA, the CDR3 is TGTGCCAGCAGCCCCCGTGCCGGTAGGGGTAACACTGAAGCTTTCTTT.

The chain carries TRBV2 and TRBJ2-2; no clear D. There are 13 residues in the CDR3. Trimming removed 4 bases at V and 2 bases at J, with 5 bases between. Germline lookup yields CDR1 SNHLY and CDR2 FYNNEI. This CDR3 is CASSVYNTGELFF. The CDR3 nucleotides read TGTGCCAGCAGTGTTTACAACACCGGGGAGCTGTTTTTT.